Shown below are 13 T cell receptor beta chains from a single sample sequenced in a study of shared clonotypes between healthy human individuals. CD45RO-negative cells were positively selected for CCR7, leaving out terminally differentiated effector memory CD45RA+ cells. Sequencing was performed with immunoSEQ multiplex PCR; in TCRdb, only in-frame clones are kept and a portion is missing. The sample lists some 2,100,000 clones; 90% to 95% were seen once. The specimen sequenced was naive CD8+ T cells from PBMCs. These receptors originate from a man aged 18 to 29 in good health. Some clones in this sample may be carry-over from other donors' samples.

The chain is built from TRBV28 and TRBJ1-3; D remains unclear. The CDR3 extends over 15 amino acids. Germline assignment: CDR1 MDHEN and CDR2 SYDVKM. Trimming removed 7 bases at V and 3 bases at J, with 16 bases between. CDR3 coding DNA: TGTGCCAGCAATCCATCCGTGCAGCTTGGAAACACCATATATTTT. Its protein product is CASNPSVQLGNTIYF. The complete variable domain, with remaining parts taken from reference TRBV28 and TRBJ1-3, reads DVKVTQSSRYLVKRTGEKVFLECVQDMDHENMFWYRQDPGLGLRLIYFSYDVKMKEKGDIPEGYSVSREKKERFSLILESASTNQTSMYLCASNPSVQLGNTIYFGEGSWLTVV.

V is TRBV19 and J is TRBJ2-5, with D tentatively TRBD2 (6 bases). Germline V gene sequence: CDR1 LNHDA, CDR2 SQIVND (reference sequence). V was shortened by 0 bases and J by 5 bases, with 10 bases between the two germline ends. The CDR3 runs to 14 residues. The CDR3 DNA reads TGTGCCAGTAGTATAGATCGGGAGATGGAGACCCAGTACTTC. Protein: CASSIDREMETQYF.

CDR3 in DNA: TGTGCCAGCAGTTTACTCGGGGGCGTAGCCACGCAGTATTTT. Residues: CASSLLGGVATQYF. The chain has TRBV27 and TRBJ2-3, with D perhaps TRBD1 or TRBD2 (6 bases each). V was shortened by 2 bases and J by 9 bases, with 15 bases between the two germline ends. Per germline, CDR1 MNHEY and CDR2 SMNVEV (reference sequence). CDR3 length: 14 amino acids.

The chain carries TRBV9 and TRBJ2-1; D remains unclear. V shed 4 bases and J shed 0 bases, with 14 bases lying between them. CDR3 length: 16 residues. Germline CDR1 SGDLS, CDR2 YYNGEE. CDR3 residues: CASSLFDIPSYNEQFF. As DNA, the CDR3 is TGTGCCAGCAGCCTTTTTGACATACCCTCCTACAATGAGCAGTTCTTC.

The chain recombines TRBV7-3 with TRBJ2-7; unclear D gene. V was cut by 5 bases and J by 6 bases, with 20 bases left in between. The CDR3 contains 15 residues. CDR1 is SGHTA, CDR2 FQGTGA, per germline. CDR3 nucleotide sequence: TGTGCCAGCAGCCCTGCGACGGTACAGCTTAGCGAGCAGTACTTC. Amino acids: CASSPATVQLSEQYF.

The DNA for the CDR3 is TGTGCCAGCAGTCAGGGGAGCTCCTACGAGCAGTACTTC. The encoded protein is CASSQGSSYEQYF. The V and J genes are TRBV2 and TRBJ2-7, with D possibly matching TRBD1 (6 bases). CDR3 length equals 13 residues. With 5 bases removed from V and 0 bases from J, the gap between germline ends came to 8 bases. Germline CDR1 reads SNHLY; CDR2 reads FYNNEI.

The rearrangement uses TRBV7-9 and TRBJ2-7, with TRBD2 as a possible D gene (6 bases). Trimming took 4 bases from V and 1 from J, leaving 23 bases between them. The CDR3 totals 18 residues. Looked up from germline, CDR1 is SEHNR and CDR2 is FQNEAQ (reference sequence). The chain's CDR3 is CASSSRLDGTDTSYEQYF. The CDR3 region has the DNA TGTGCCAGCAGCTCGCGTTTGGACGGGACTGATACTTCCTACGAGCAGTACTTC.

V usage is TRBV4-1 and J usage is TRBJ2-7; 8 bases match TRBD2. V lost 3 bases to trimming and J lost 3 bases; unmatched junction nucleotides: 4. Germline V gene data show CDR1 as MGHRA and CDR2 as YSYEKL. The CDR3 runs 14 residues. CDR3 residues: CASSHPREGYEQYF. CDR3 bases: TGCGCCAGCAGCCATCCTCGGGAGGGCTACGAGCAGTACTTC.

On this clone: The junction shows a germline mismatch at one end, possibly a read error. Other DNA sequences in this specimen translate into the identical CDR3. The chain is built from TRBV7-9 and TRBJ1-1; D is possibly TRBD1 (6 bases). The CDR3 contains 11 residues. The germline V gene encodes CDR1 SEHNR and CDR2 FQNEAQ (reference sequence). The DNA for the CDR3 is TGTGCCAGCAGTTTAGGGGGTGAAGCTTTCTTT. This sequence encodes CASSLGGEAFF. Full variable domain (missing parts from reference TRBV7-9 and TRBJ1-1): DTGVSQNPRHKITKRGQNVTFRCDPISEHNRLYWYRQTLGQGPEFLTYFQNEAQLEKSRLLSDRFSAERPKGSFSTLEIQRTEQGDSAMYLCASSLGGEAFFGQGTRLTVV.

The CDR3 nucleotides read TGTGCCAGCAGGCCCCAGGCAGGAGACTTCTACGAGCAGTACTTC. Residues: CASRPQAGDFYEQYF. J is TRBJ2-7 and V is TRBV27; D uncertain. V was shortened by 6 bases and J by 3 bases, with 18 bases between the two germline ends. From germline, CDR1 is MNHEY and CDR2 SMNVEV (reference sequence). CDR3 length: 15 residues.

This clone has only one observation. The rearrangement links TRBV4-3 to TRBJ1-1, with D tentatively TRBD1 (6 bases). Germline values: CDR1 LGHNA, CDR2 YSLEER. Trimming shortened V by 0 bases and J by 0 bases, and 14 bases separated the two germline ends. CDR3 size: 17 residues. CDR3 amino acids: CASSQDVVGTLNTEAFF. The CDR3, as DNA: TGCGCCAGCAGCCAAGACGTCGTGGGGACATTGAACACTGAAGCTTTCTTT.

The chain uses TRBV27 and TRBJ2-5; a weak D match, TRBD1 (5 bases). CDR1 is MNHEY and CDR2 is SMNVEV in the germline V gene (reference sequence). This CDR3 spans 11 amino acids. Trimming stripped 6 bases from V and 7 bases from J, with 9 bases between. The CDR3 reads CASSSQGTQYF. The CDR3 coding sequence is TGTGCCAGCAGCTCCCAGGGGACCCAGTACTTC.

This chain links TRBV5-1 with TRBJ1-1; TRBD1 aligns across 10 bases. Germline lookup yields CDR1 SGHRS and CDR2 YFSETQ. After removal of 6 bases from V and 0 bases from J, the junction contained 14 bases not matched to a gene. The CDR3 has 18 residues. The CDR3 region has the DNA TGCGCCAGCAACCACGCGGGTGGGACAGGGGTAATGAACACTGAAGCTTTCTTT. Translated: CASNHAGGTGVMNTEAFF. The variable domain in full, with the rest retrieved from reference TRBV5-1 and TRBJ1-1, is KAGVTQTPRYLIKTRGQQVTLSCSPISGHRSVSWYQQTPGQGLQFLFEYFSETQRNKGNFPGRFSGRQFSNSRSEMNVSTLELGDSALYLCASNHAGGTGVMNTEAFFGQGTRLTVV.